The clone carrying this TCR beta chain showed up many times. The antigen is not known. The entry originates in a study of regulatory T cells in long-lasting Graves disease. Study-level information: Graves' patients with a new diagnosis had received antithyroid drugs under 3 months. Study observations and caveats: Comparison showed that persistent patients shared more public clonotypes (about 2,600) than new patients (approximately 870). Persistent Graves' patients showed a TCR diversity that was lower than that of newly diagnosed ones.

Assembly of TCR beta libraries relied on iRepertoire HTBI primers together with Arm-PCR of CDR3 regions. TCRdb fed the multiplex PCR reads into MiXCR, producing one record per CDR3 protein. The sample holds approximately 560,000 distinct CDR3 sequences, 15% to 20% seen once. CDR3 size: 16 residues. Per the germline V gene, CDR1 is SGHTA and CDR2 is FQGNSA. V shed 5 bases, J shed 1 base, and the junction held 5 bases outside the gene matches. Indicated time point: newly diagnosed GD, antithyroid drugs for less than 3 months. Extracted PBMC RNA gave rise to the TCR library. A further study also used this sample, focusing on T cells in Graves' hyperthyroidism and ophthalmopathy.

The TCR originated in a man aged 18 to 30 with Graves disease. The chain combines TRBV7-2 with TRBJ2-7, with 13 bases that match TRBD2. The sample in question was peripheral blood mononuclear cells (PBMCs), obtained at new diagnosis, from a patient treated with antithyroid drugs. CDR3: CASSTPGLAGSYEQYF. CDR3 nucleotide sequence: TGTGCCAGCAGCACCCCGGGACTAGCGGGGTCCTACGAGCAGTACTTC.